The TCR beta chain described here comes from a study of blood T cell repertoires in COVID-19. About the study: Whether acute or convalescent, the COVID-19 samples came from the United States, Italy and Spain. Sources were T cells, B-cell-depleted T cells, or PBMCs; the material itself was cDNA or gDNA.

Clones were read by immunoSEQ multiplex PCR, and TCRdb kept only the in-frame ones, dropping some. The sample has about 230,000 clones; around four fifths are singletons. CDR3 length: 13 amino acids. The V gene lost 4 bases and the J gene lost 5 bases, with 8 bases spanning the gap. This chain joins TRBV12-3 or TRBV12-4 and TRBJ2-2, with D perhaps TRBD1 (5 bases). Sequenced material: peripheral blood. The sequence was obtained from a man aged 35-49 years with active or convalescent COVID-19. The CDR3 is CASSSTATGELFF. DNA of the CDR3: TGTGCCAGCAGTTCGACAGCTACCGGGGAGCTGTTTTTT.